This is a list of T cell receptor beta chains from one sample in a study of T-cell reconstitution after alpha-beta-depleted transplantation in children. TCRdb fed the PCR reads into MiXCR, producing one record per CDR3 protein. The sample includes hundreds of thousands of distinct CDR3 sequences, around 15% of them seen just once. The sequencing here drew on PBMCs, mostly from graft donor cells, taken 360 days after TCRalphabeta/CD19-depleted stem cell transplant. Receptors were obtained from a male patient between 2 and 9 years old who had a stem cell transplant for acute lymphoblastic leukemia, so the T cells may come from the graft donor. CDR3s include the opening cysteine and the closing phenylalanine or tryptophan. D genes are given only for firm matches. Part of the rows lack a size; the others show once, few, many or a class for expanded clones.

abundance	d_gene	v_gene	j_gene	CDR3aa	CDR3nt
.	TRBD1	TRBV14	TRBJ2-7	CASSQTGDRYEQYF	TGTGCCAGCAGCCAGACAGGGGATCGCTACGAGCAGTACTTC
many	TRBD1	TRBV7-2	TRBJ1-6	CASSNRDRGSPLHF	TGTGCCAGCAGCAACCGGGACAGGGGCTCACCCCTCCACTTT
many	.	TRBV28	TRBJ2-7	CASSLIPGRKSYEQYF	TGTGCCAGCAGTTTAATTCCGGGGAGGAAGTCCTACGAGCAGTACTTC
few	.	TRBV3-1	TRBJ2-1	CASSQRGRLSYNEQFF	TGTGCCAGCAGCCAACGGGGACGGCTGTCCTACAATGAGCAGTTCTTC
few	TRBD2	TRBV27	TRBJ2-7	CASSPLYRGGAYEQYF	TGTGCCAGCAGTCCCCTTTATCGGGGGGGGGCCTACGAGCAGTACTTC
.	TRBD2	TRBV15	TRBJ2-3	CATSLRLAGVSDTQYF	TGTGCCACCAGCTTGAGACTAGCGGGAGTCTCAGATACGCAGTATTTT
.	.	TRBV5-1	TRBJ2-5	CASSPGGGGETQYF	TGCGCCAGCAGCCCCGGGGGCGGAGGAGAGACCCAGTACTTC
.	.	TRBV4-3	TRBJ2-2	CASSQGRPNTGELFF	TGCGCCAGCAGCCAGGGACGGCCGAACACCGGGGAGCTGTTTTTT
.	.	TRBV6-5	TRBJ2-7	CASSLRRADEQYF	TGTGCCAGCAGTTTGCGCAGGGCCGACGAGCAGTACTTC
few	TRBD1	TRBV5-1	TRBJ2-2	CASRGTVANTGELFF	TGCGCCAGCAGGGGGACAGTCGCGAACACCGGGGAGCTGTTTTTT
.	.	TRBV18	TRBJ2-1	CYTASEQFF	TGCTACACTGCCAGTGAGCAGTTCTTC
.	.	TRBV28	TRBJ2-4	CATQGSKNIQYF	TGTGCCACTCAGGGTTCCAAAAACATTCAGTACTTC
many	TRBD2	TRBV5-1	TRBJ2-1	CASSSTLAGGLNEQFF	TGCGCCAGCAGCTCCACACTAGCGGGAGGGCTAAATGAGCAGTTCTTC
.	.	TRBV4-3	TRBJ2-2	CASSRRMDTGELFF	TGCGCCAGCAGCCGGAGGATGGACACCGGGGAGCTGTTTTTT
few	TRBD1	TRBV25-1	TRBJ1-4	CASSGNRGTNEKLFF	TGTGCCAGCAGTGGGAACAGGGGGACTAATGAAAAACTGTTTTTT
.	TRBD2	TRBV7-8	TRBJ2-5	CASSLSPSGRSRETQYF	TGTGCCAGCAGCTTATCTCCTAGCGGGAGATCAAGAGAGACCCAGTACTTC
.	.	TRBV2	TRBJ2-5	CASRRGWGLQETQYF	TGTGCCAGCCGACGAGGGTGGGGTTTACAAGAGACCCAGTACTTC
.	TRBD2	TRBV5-1	TRBJ2-3	CASRTSGQTSTDTQYF	TGCGCCAGCAGGACTAGCGGACAGACTAGCACAGATACGCAGTATTTT
.	.	TRBV30	TRBJ2-7	CAWSVDPLTEQYF	TGTGCCTGGAGCGTGGACCCACTGACCGAGCAGTACTTC
many	.	TRBV29-1	TRBJ2-5	CSARDEETQYF	TGCAGCGCCAGGGACGAGGAGACCCAGTACTTC
many	.	TRBV27	TRBJ2-1	CASSATWQTYNEQFF	TGTGCCAGCAGCGCAACGTGGCAGACCTACAATGAGCAGTTCTTC
few	.	TRBV28	TRBJ1-1	CASNLNRLQAFF	TGTGCCAGCAATCTTAACAGGCTCCAAGCTTTCTTT
many	TRBD1	TRBV7-2	TRBJ2-7	CASSFSIVRTGAYEQYF	TGTGCCAGCAGCTTTAGCATTGTAAGGACAGGGGCCTACGAGCAGTACTTC
.	.	TRBV20-1	TRBJ2-3	CSARDFFRERPDTQYF	TGCAGTGCTAGAGATTTTTTCCGGGAGCGCCCAGATACGCAGTATTTT
.	TRBD2	TRBV9	TRBJ2-7	CASSVAPSGNGYEQYF	TGTGCCAGCAGCGTAGCTCCTAGCGGGAACGGCTACGAGCAGTACTTC
few	.	TRBV6-5	TRBJ1-6	CASSSTGSLSPLHF	TGTGCCAGCAGTTCCACAGGGTCTCTTTCACCCCTCCACTTT
few	.	TRBV18	TRBJ2-1	CASSPQDPESSYNEQFF	TGTGCCAGCTCACCTCAAGACCCGGAGAGCTCCTACAATGAGCAGTTCTTC
.	TRBD1	TRBV15	TRBJ2-1	CATSSVTGGRNNEQFF	TGTGCCACCAGCAGCGTGACAGGGGGAAGGAACAATGAGCAGTTCTTC
.	.	TRBV12-3/TRBV12-4	TRBJ1-5	CASTSVPSNQPQHF	TGTGCCAGCACCTCGGTACCAAGTAATCAGCCCCAGCATTTT
few	TRBD2	TRBV19	TRBJ2-1	CASSIDLNGRAYNEQFF	TGTGCCAGTAGTATAGACCTTAACGGGAGGGCCTACAATGAGCAGTTCTTC
.	.	TRBV21-1	TRBJ2-1	CASSKGQGDLNEQFF	TGTGCCAGCAGCAAAGGACAGGGTGATCTCAATGAGCAGTTCTTC
many	.	TRBV2	TRBJ2-7	CASSEGSAGMYEQYF	TGTGCCAGCAGTGAGGGTTCGGCGGGGATGTACGAGCAGTACTTC
few	.	TRBV6-6	TRBJ2-7	CASSYGVPYEQYF	TGTGCCAGCAGTTACGGGGTCCCCTACGAGCAGTACTTC
few	.	TRBV5-6	TRBJ1-1	CASSLEVTVNTEAFF	TGTGCCAGCAGCTTGGAGGTGACAGTGAACACTGAAGCTTTCTTT
few	TRBD2	TRBV7-6	TRBJ2-1	CASSLEASGRAGNEQFF	TGTGCCAGCAGCTTAGAGGCTAGCGGGAGGGCCGGTAATGAGCAGTTCTTC
.	TRBD1	TRBV10-3	TRBJ1-6	CAISATGGTSPLHF	TGTGCCATCAGTGCGACAGGGGGAACTTCACCCCTCCACTTT
many	.	TRBV4-3	TRBJ2-3	CASSQDYGAPGDTQYF	TGCGCCAGCAGCCAAGATTATGGCGCCCCCGGAGATACGCAGTATTTT
many	TRBD1	TRBV4-2	TRBJ2-1	CASSHRQGSNEQFF	TGTGCCAGCAGCCACCGACAGGGGTCCAATGAGCAGTTCTTC
many	TRBD2	TRBV4-3	TRBJ2-1	CASSQDMGGYNEQFF	TGCGCCAGCAGCCAAGATATGGGGGGGTACAATGAGCAGTTCTTC
few	.	TRBV6-2/TRBV6-3	TRBJ1-5	CASSYSRGVGNQPQHF	TGTGCCAGCAGTTACTCTAGAGGGGTCGGCAATCAGCCCCAGCATTTT
few	.	TRBV12-3/TRBV12-4	TRBJ2-1	CASSFLGRGGNEQFF	TGTGCCAGCAGTTTTTTAGGGCGGGGTGGGAATGAGCAGTTCTTC
few	.	TRBV15	TRBJ1-6	CATSRLQGSNSPLHF	TGTGCCACCAGCAGACTTCAGGGGTCTAATTCACCCCTCCACTTT
.	.	TRBV5-1	TRBJ2-1	CASSFGVNNEQFF	TGCGCCAGCAGCTTCGGGGTTAACAATGAGCAGTTCTTC
many	.	TRBV20-1	TRBJ2-5	CSASLGGETQYF	TGCAGTGCTAGTCTCGGAGGAGAGACCCAGTACTTC
.	.	TRBV7-3	TRBJ2-7	CASSAGPRGYEQYF	TGTGCCAGCAGCGCGGGACCCCGGGGCTACGAGCAGTACTTC
.	.	TRBV7-8	TRBJ2-3	CASSLAPPGLTDTQYF	TGTGCCAGCAGCTTAGCGCCCCCGGGACTGACAGATACGCAGTATTTT
.	TRBD1	TRBV5-1	TRBJ2-7	CASSLDRVRYEQYF	TGCGCCAGCAGCTTAGACAGGGTCCGCTACGAGCAGTACTTC
.	.	TRBV4-1	TRBJ2-1	CASSQDWSMAKGNEQFF	TGCGCCAGCAGCCAAGATTGGTCGATGGCCAAGGGCAATGAGCAGTTCTTC
few	.	TRBV6-5	TRBJ2-2	CASSFQGLGDTGELFF	TGTGCCAGCAGTTTTCAGGGGTTAGGGGACACCGGGGAGCTGTTTTTT
few	.	TRBV20-1	TRBJ2-1	CSAPLGSSYNEQFF	TGCAGTGCTCCCCTAGGTAGCTCCTACAATGAGCAGTTCTTC
.	.	TRBV28	TRBJ1-2	CASSIDVGGLYGYTF	TGTGCCAGCAGTATCGACGTTGGGGGGCTCTATGGCTACACCTTC
.	TRBD2	TRBV12-3/TRBV12-4	TRBJ2-7	CASSVAGDLEQYF	TGTGCCAGCAGTGTAGCGGGAGATCTCGAGCAGTACTTC
few	TRBD1	TRBV5-1	TRBJ1-1	CASRDPGGADEAFF	TGCGCCAGCAGGGACCCAGGGGGCGCGGATGAAGCTTTCTTT
.	TRBD2	TRBV9	TRBJ2-5	CASSHSRTSGEETQYF	TGTGCCAGCAGCCACTCTCGGACTAGCGGAGAAGAGACCCAGTACTTC
.	.	TRBV7-9	TRBJ2-1	CASSLVWRSNEQFF	TGTGCCAGCAGCTTAGTGTGGCGGTCTAATGAGCAGTTCTTC
.	TRBD1	TRBV11-2	TRBJ2-4	CASSLPPGTGANIQYF	TGTGCCAGCAGCTTACCTCCCGGGACAGGGGCAAACATTCAGTACTTC
many	TRBD2	TRBV7-2	TRBJ2-3	CASSLALFGGRPTDTQYF	TGTGCCAGCAGCTTAGCGCTTTTCGGCGGGAGACCTACAGATACGCAGTATTTT